Below are 20 T cell receptor beta chains sequenced from a single sample in a study of blood T cell repertoires in COVID-19. TCRdb keeps only in-frame clones here, not all; method: immunoSEQ multiplex PCR. The data hold more than 25,000 clones, with 70% to 90% observed a single time. The sample consisted of peripheral blood. The receptor set was obtained from a woman aged 40 to 49 with active or convalescent COVID-19.

V usage is TRBV4-3 and J usage is TRBJ2-1; 9 nucleotides match TRBD2. The CDR3 consists of 15 residues. V shed 11 bases and J 2 bases; nucleotides not matched to a gene: 10. Germline CDR1 LGHNA, CDR2 YSLEER. The CDR3 protein is CAGSSGVRPYNEQFF. For the CDR3, the DNA is TGCGCCGGTTCTAGCGGGGTAAGACCCTACAATGAGCAGTTCTTC.

This rearrangement joins TRBV11-2 to TRBJ2-7; unclear D gene. Looked up from germline, CDR1 is SGHAT and CDR2 is FQNNGV. CDR3 length: 15 residues. V was clipped by 1 base and J by 2 bases, with 12 bases between them. DNA of the CDR3: TGTGCCAGCAGCTTAGCGCAGGTCCCAACCTACGAGCAGTACTTC. Translation gives CASSLAQVPTYEQYF.

The CDR3 sequence: CASSVAGTVLANYGYTF. As DNA, the CDR3 is TGTGCCAGCAGCGTAGCGGGGACAGTTTTAGCTAACTATGGCTACACCTTC. The chain carries TRBV9 and TRBJ1-2, with 7 bases matching TRBD1. CDR1 and CDR2 from the germline V gene are SGDLS and YYNGEE. CDR3 size: 17 residues. With V trimmed by 0 bases and J by 0 bases, 8 bases remained unmatched.

This clone came up a few times. V gene TRBV4-3 combines with J gene TRBJ1-1; 8 bases are shared with TRBD1. Germline CDR1 is LGHNA and CDR2 is YSLEER. The length of the CDR3 is 15 residues. Losses at the gene ends were 3 bases for V and 5 bases for J; bases not matched to a gene: 8. As DNA, the CDR3 is TGCGCCAGCAGCCAGACTCAGGGGGCGAGAACTGAAGCTTTCTTT. The encoded protein is CASSQTQGARTEAFF.

The rearrangement uses TRBV4-3 and TRBJ2-2, with 8 bases matching TRBD2. The germline V gene has CDR1 LGHNA and CDR2 YSLEER. The V gene end was trimmed by 0 bases and the J gene end by 10 bases; junction bases not matched to a gene: 16. There are 18 residues in the CDR3. CDR3 sequence (DNA): TGCGCCAGCAGCCAAGAGCGCGCTAGCGGGTCCCGCCCGGAGGAGCTGTTTTTT. Residues: CASSQERASGSRPEELFF.

This rearrangement joins TRBV7-3 to TRBJ2-7; 9 bases map to TRBD2. CDR3 length: 15 residues. The V gene's germline CDR1 is SGHTA and CDR2 FQGTGA. Trimming removed 2 bases from V and 3 bases from J; junction bases left unmatched: 5. DNA for the CDR3: TGTGCCAGCAGCTTAGGGCTAGCGGGACTCTACGAGCAGTACTTC. This codes for CASSLGLAGLYEQYF. Full variable domain (remainder filled in from reference TRBV7-3 and TRBJ2-7): GAGVSQTPSNKVTEKGKYVELRCDPISGHTALYWYRQSLGQGPEFLIYFQGTGAADDSGLPNDRFFAVRPEGSVSTLKIQRTERGDSAVYLCASSLGLAGLYEQYFGPGTRLTVT.

The genes are TRBV5-1 and TRBJ1-5; 12 bases fit TRBD1. J was trimmed by 4 bases and V by 4 bases; bases with no gene match: 9. The CDR3 runs 17 residues. Germline V gene data show CDR1 as SGHRS and CDR2 as YFSETQ. The CDR3 nucleotides read TGCGCCAGCAGCCCAGGGACAGGGGGCGTCAGGAATCAGCCCCAGCATTTT. It codes for CASSPGTGGVRNQPQHF.

The chain recombines TRBV5-1 with TRBJ2-7; TRBD2 aligns across 13 bases. The CDR3 is 17 residues long. V was pared by 2 bases and J by 3 bases, with 8 bases of the junction left unmatched. Germline-derived CDR1 and CDR2 are SGHRS and YFSETQ. The CDR3 region is CASSLSPGTSGIYEQYF. CDR3 in DNA: TGCGCCAGCAGCTTATCCCCCGGGACTAGCGGGATCTACGAGCAGTACTTC.

The V and J genes are TRBV27 and TRBJ1-2; D might be TRBD1 (5 bases). The V end was cut by 5 bases, the J end by 4 bases, with 17 bases between. Per germline, CDR1 MNHEY and CDR2 SMNVEV (reference sequence). The CDR3 contains 15 residues. CDR3 sequence reads: CASSRGPGGVYGYTF. For the CDR3, the DNA is TGTGCCAGCAGTCGCGGACCTGGGGGGGTCTATGGCTACACCTTC.

V is TRBV4-1 and J is TRBJ1-1; D possibly corresponds to TRBD1 (5 bases). This CDR3 region has 12 residues. Germline V gene data show CDR1 as MGHRA and CDR2 as YSYEKL. The germline V and J ends were trimmed by 3 bases and 7 bases, with 9 bases remaining between them. For the CDR3, the DNA is TGCGCCAGCAGCCATGCGGGGGGTGAAGCTTTCTTT. This sequence encodes CASSHAGGEAFF.

The chain joins TRBV6-5 to TRBJ1-5; D is uncertain. The V gene's germline CDR1 is MNHEY and CDR2 SVGAGI. The V gene lost 8 bases and the J gene lost 0 bases, with 14 bases spanning the gap. The CDR3 totals 15 residues. The CDR3 sequence is CASSRAGSSNQPQHF. CDR3 nucleotide sequence: TGTGCCAGCTCCCGGGCGGGGAGTAGCAATCAGCCCCAGCATTTT.

This chain connects TRBV7-9 to TRBJ2-7, with 8 nucleotides matching TRBD1. The J segment lost 11 bases and the V segment lost 1 base, leaving 4 bases of the junction unmatched. CDR3 size: 12 residues. CDR1 and CDR2 from the germline V gene are SEHNR and FQNEAQ (reference sequence). CDR3 nucleotide sequence: TGTGCCAGCAGCTTAGAACAGGGGGTGGAGTACTTC. It yields the protein CASSLEQGVEYF. The full variable domain, rest sourced from reference TRBV7-9 and TRBJ2-7, is DTGVSQNPRHKITKRGQNVTFRCDPISEHNRLYWYRQTLGQGPEFLTYFQNEAQLEKSRLLSDRFSAERPKGSFSTLEIQRTEQGDSAMYLCASSLEQGVEYFGPGTRLTVT.

The V and J genes are TRBV28 and TRBJ1-1, with D tentatively TRBD1 (6 bases). Looked up from germline, CDR1 is MDHEN and CDR2 is SYDVKM. V lost 6 bases and J lost 1, with 15 bases in between. This CDR3 is built from 15 residues. CDR3 region: CASSLGRGPNTEAFF. For the CDR3, the DNA is TGTGCCAGCAGCCTGGGGCGGGGGCCGAACACTGAAGCTTTCTTT.

The gene calls are TRBV3-1 (or the pseudogene TRBV3-2) and TRBJ2-7; 9 bases map to TRBD2. This CDR3 contains 15 residues. Germline-derived CDR1 and CDR2 are LGHDT and YNNKEL (reference sequence). J gave up 6 bases and V 3 bases, and 9 bases lay outside the gene matches. CDR3 region: CASSQFPLAGFEQYF. CDR3 bases: TGTGCCAGCAGCCAGTTTCCCCTAGCGGGGTTCGAGCAGTACTTC.

This sequence joins TRBV7-3 and TRBJ1-2; possibly TRBD1 for D (5 bases). The CDR3 totals 15 residues. V was clipped by 0 bases and J by 7 bases, with 15 bases between them. Germline-derived CDR1 and CDR2 are SGHTA and FQGTGA. CDR3 residues: CASSLTLQAMSGYTF. CDR3 sequence (DNA): TGTGCCAGCAGCTTAACTTTACAGGCCATGAGTGGCTACACCTTC.

This chain joins TRBV4-2 and TRBJ2-5; TRBD2 is a possible D gene (6 bases). The CDR3 spans 14 residues. Trimming stripped 2 bases from V and 2 bases from J, with 9 bases between. The germline V gene encodes CDR1 LGHNA and CDR2 YNFKEQ. CDR3 nucleotide sequence: TGTGCCAGCAGCCAACCGGGGGTTCAAGAGACCCAGTACTTC. Its protein is CASSQPGVQETQYF.

This chain links TRBV4-1 with TRBJ2-1, with TRBD2 matching 8 bases. Losses at the gene ends were 7 bases for V and 9 bases for J; bases not matched to a gene: 8. The CDR3 runs 13 residues. Germline loops: CDR1 MGHRA, CDR2 YSYEKL. The CDR3 coding sequence is TGCGCCAGCAACCTCCGGGGGGGTGGTGAGCAGTTCTTC. Translating it yields CASNLRGGGEQFF.

The J gene is TRBJ2-2, the V gene TRBV25-1, with D possibly being TRBD2 (5 bases). CDR1 and CDR2 (germline): MGHDK, SYGVNS. Trimming shortened V by 2 bases and J by 0 bases, and 13 bases separated the two germline ends. The length of the CDR3 is 17 residues. The chain's CDR3 is CASSEREGKPNTGELFF. The DNA of the CDR3 is TGTGCCAGCAGTGAACGTGAGGGAAAACCGAACACCGGGGAGCTGTTTTTT.

This clone was counted a single time. The chain uses TRBV7-3 and TRBJ2-5; the D gene is possibly TRBD2 (5 bases). CDR1 and CDR2 from the germline V gene are SGHTA and FQGTGA. The CDR3 length is 16 residues. The germline V and J ends were trimmed by 2 bases and 2 bases, with 15 bases remaining between them. The CDR3 protein is CASSLGSLGEQETQYF. CDR3 nucleotides: TGTGCCAGCAGCTTAGGTTCACTTGGGGAGCAAGAGACCCAGTACTTC.

J is TRBJ2-5 and V is TRBV7-3, with 12 bases that match TRBD2. With V trimmed by 1 base and J by 3 bases, 6 bases remained unmatched. Germline CDR1 and CDR2: SGHTA and FQGTGA. The CDR3 totals 17 residues. CDR3 amino acids: CASSLKRLAGAEETQYF. CDR3 nucleotides: TGTGCCAGCAGCTTAAAGAGACTAGCGGGAGCCGAAGAGACCCAGTACTTC.